Shown below are 3 T cell receptor beta chains from a single sample sequenced in a study of vaccination effects on CD4 cells after COVID-19. The assay was immunoSEQ multiplex PCR, and TCRdb's table has in-frame clones only and misses some. The data show over 10,000 clones, with over 60% seen just once and around a third held by the top ten. These receptors' targets are unknown. Before sequencing took place, the ViraFEST assay used viral peptide pools to expand antigen-specific CD4+ T cells. After roughly 10 days in culture, the CD4+ T cells were isolated. SARS-CoV-2 infection was confirmed by PCR in the person between March and December 2020. Two-dose BNT162b2 or mRNA-1273 vaccination was given to participants. Sequencing used CD4+ T cells from PBMCs cultured with HCoV-NL63 spike peptides, obtained after COVID-19 vaccination. The receptors were gathered from a human donor who had a prior SARS-CoV-2 infection.

The chain is built from TRBV5-4 and TRBJ2-3; the match to TRBD2 covers 13 bases. The CDR3 covers 16 residues. Germline lookup yields CDR1 SGHNT and CDR2 YYREEE (reference sequence). V shed 4 bases, J shed 6 bases, and the junction held 8 bases outside the gene matches. DNA for the CDR3: TGTGCCAGCAGCCAAACTAGCGGGGGGGCCGAGGATACGCAGTATTTT. Translation gives CASSQTSGGAEDTQYF.

This clone was detected a few times. The chain combines TRBV5-1 with TRBJ2-7; TRBD1 agrees at 9 bases. Trimming took 4 bases from V and 5 from J; bases not matched to a gene: 7. Looked up from germline, CDR1 is SGHRS and CDR2 is YFSETQ. This CDR3 has 14 amino acids. The CDR3 here is CASSPGTGIHEQYF. In DNA, the CDR3 is TGCGCCAGCAGCCCCGGGACAGGGATCCACGAGCAGTACTTC.

J is TRBJ2-5 and V is TRBV11-2, with D perhaps given as TRBD1 or TRBD2 (5 bases each). Germline-derived CDR1 and CDR2 are SGHAT and FQNNGV. V lost 4 bases, J lost 1 base, and 10 bases lay in between. CDR3 length equals 14 residues. The CDR3 reads CASSSRGVQETQYF. CDR3 DNA sequence: TGTGCCAGCAGCTCCCGAGGGGTCCAAGAGACCCAGTACTTC.